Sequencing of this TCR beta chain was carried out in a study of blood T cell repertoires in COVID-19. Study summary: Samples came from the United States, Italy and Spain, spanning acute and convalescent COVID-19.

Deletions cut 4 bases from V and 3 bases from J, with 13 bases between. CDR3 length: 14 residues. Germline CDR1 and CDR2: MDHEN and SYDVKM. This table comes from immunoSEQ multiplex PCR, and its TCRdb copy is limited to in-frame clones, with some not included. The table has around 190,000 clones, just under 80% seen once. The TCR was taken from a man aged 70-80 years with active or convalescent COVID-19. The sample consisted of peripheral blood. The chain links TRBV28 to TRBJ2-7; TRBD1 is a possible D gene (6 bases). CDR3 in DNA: TGTGCCAGCAGTTCATCAGGGGTGGGCTACGAGCAGTACTTC. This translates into CASSSSGVGYEQYF.